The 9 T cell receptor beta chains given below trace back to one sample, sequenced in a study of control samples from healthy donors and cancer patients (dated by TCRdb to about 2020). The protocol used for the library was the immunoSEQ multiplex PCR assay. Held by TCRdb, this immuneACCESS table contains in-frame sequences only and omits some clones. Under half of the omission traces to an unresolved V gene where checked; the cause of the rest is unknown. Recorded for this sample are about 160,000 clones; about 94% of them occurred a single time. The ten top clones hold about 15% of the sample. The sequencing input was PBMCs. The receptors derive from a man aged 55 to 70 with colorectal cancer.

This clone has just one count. In DNA form, the CDR3 reads TGTGCCTGGAGTGTAGTGGGGGCGTGGACTGAAGCTTTCTTT. Protein product: CAWSVVGAWTEAFF. V and J are TRBV30 and TRBJ1-1; a weak D match, TRBD1 (6 bases). V lost 0 bases to trimming and J lost 5 bases, with 13 bases between them. The CDR3 runs to 14 residues. Germline V gene sequence: CDR1 GTSNPN, CDR2 SVGIG (reference sequence).

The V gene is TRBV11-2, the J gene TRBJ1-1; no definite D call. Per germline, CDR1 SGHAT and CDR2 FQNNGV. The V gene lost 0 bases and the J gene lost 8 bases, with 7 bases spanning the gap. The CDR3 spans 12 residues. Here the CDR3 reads CASSLDTQEAFF. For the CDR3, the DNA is TGTGCCAGCAGCTTAGATACTCAGGAAGCTTTCTTT.

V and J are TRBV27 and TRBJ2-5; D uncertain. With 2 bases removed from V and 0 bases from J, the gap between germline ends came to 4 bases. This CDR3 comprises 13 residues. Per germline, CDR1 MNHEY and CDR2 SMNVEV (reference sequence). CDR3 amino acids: CASSLTYQETQYF. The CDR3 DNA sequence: TGTGCCAGCAGTTTAACATACCAAGAGACCCAGTACTTC.

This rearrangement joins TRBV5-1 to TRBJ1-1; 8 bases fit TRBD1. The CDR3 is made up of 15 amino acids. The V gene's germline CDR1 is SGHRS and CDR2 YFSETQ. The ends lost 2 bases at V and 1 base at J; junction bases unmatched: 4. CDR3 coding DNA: TGCGCCAGCAGCTTCCGGACAGGGAGGAACACTGAAGCTTTCTTT. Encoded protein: CASSFRTGRNTEAFF.

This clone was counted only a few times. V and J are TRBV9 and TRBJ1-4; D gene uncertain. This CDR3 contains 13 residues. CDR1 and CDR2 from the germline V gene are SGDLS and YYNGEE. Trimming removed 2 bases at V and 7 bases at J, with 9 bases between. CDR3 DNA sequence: TGTGCCAGCAGCGTCAGGCTGGGTGAAAAACTGTTTTTT. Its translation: CASSVRLGEKLFF.

For the CDR3, the DNA is TGCGCCAGCAGCGCGGGACAGGCCTATGGCTACACCTTC. Translating gives CASSAGQAYGYTF. This chain uses TRBV5-1 with TRBJ1-2; 8 nucleotides line up with TRBD1. Trimming removed 4 bases from V and 4 bases from J; junction bases left unmatched: 3. Germline V CDR1 and CDR2: SGHRS, YFSETQ. The CDR3 sequence is 13 residues long. Full variable domain (missing parts from reference TRBV5-1 and TRBJ1-2): KAGVTQTPRYLIKTRGQQVTLSCSPISGHRSVSWYQQTPGQGLQFLFEYFSETQRNKGNFPGRFSGRQFSNSRSEMNVSTLELGDSALYLCASSAGQAYGYTFGSGTRLTVV.

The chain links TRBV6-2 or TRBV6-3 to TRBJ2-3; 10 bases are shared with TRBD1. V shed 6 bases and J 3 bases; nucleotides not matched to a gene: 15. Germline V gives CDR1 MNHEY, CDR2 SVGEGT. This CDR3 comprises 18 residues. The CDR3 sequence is CASSPFMTGGRGTDTQYF. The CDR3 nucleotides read TGTGCCAGCAGCCCCTTTATGACAGGGGGCAGGGGGACAGATACGCAGTATTTT.

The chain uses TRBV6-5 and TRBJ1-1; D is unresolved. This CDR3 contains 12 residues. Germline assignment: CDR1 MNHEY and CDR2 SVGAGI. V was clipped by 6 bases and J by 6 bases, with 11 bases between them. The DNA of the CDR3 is TGTGCCAGCAGACCCTTTAAGTCTGAAGCTTTCTTT. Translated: CASRPFKSEAFF.

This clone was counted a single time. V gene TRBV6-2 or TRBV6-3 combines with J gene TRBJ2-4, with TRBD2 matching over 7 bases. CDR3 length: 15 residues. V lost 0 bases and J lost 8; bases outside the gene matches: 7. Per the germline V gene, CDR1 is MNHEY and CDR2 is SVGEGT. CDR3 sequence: CASSYSRGRGDIQYF. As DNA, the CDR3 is TGTGCCAGCAGTTACTCGAGGGGACGGGGGGACATTCAGTACTTC.